Below are 15 T cell receptor beta chains sequenced from a single sample in a study of cytomegalovirus exposure and HLA in healthy donors. Repertoires were generated with immunoSEQ multiplex PCR, while TCRdb's copy carries only in-frame clones and drops some. Of 97,000 or so clones listed, just under 95% were seen once; the top ten hold approximately 0.91%. The sample consisted of PBMCs. The source is a woman aged 18-35 years in good health and CMV-seronegative.

The V call is TRBV4-3, the J call TRBJ2-1, with 10 bases identical to TRBD2. The CDR3 totals 18 residues. The ends lost 2 bases at V and 3 bases at J; junction bases unmatched: 10. Germline V gives CDR1 LGHNA, CDR2 YSLEER. This chain's CDR3 is CASSQSGLAAQFYNEQFF. CDR3 coding DNA: TGCGCCAGCAGCCAATCCGGACTAGCGGCGCAATTCTACAATGAGCAGTTCTTC.

This clone occurred once. The chain uses TRBV7-2 and TRBJ1-2; D unresolved. The V end was cut by 1 base, the J end by 6 bases, with 15 bases between. CDR3 length equals 15 residues. Germline V gene sequence: CDR1 SGHTA, CDR2 FQGNSA. As DNA, the CDR3 is TGTGCCAGCAGCTTAGGGAACGGGATAACCCATGGCTACACCTTC. Its translation is CASSLGNGITHGYTF.

The rearrangement joins TRBV9 to TRBJ1-2, with D unclear. Trimming took off 0 bases at V and 0 bases at J, with 12 bases between the two ends. The CDR3 extends over 16 amino acids. The germline V gene encodes CDR1 SGDLS and CDR2 YYNGEE. DNA of the CDR3: TGTGCCAGCAGCGTAGGAAGGGAGGGTACTAACTATGGCTACACCTTC. It codes for CASSVGREGTNYGYTF.

This chain connects TRBV11-2 to TRBJ2-3; D call uncertain. The V and J ends lost 5 bases and 0 bases respectively, with 12 bases between them. The CDR3 runs 15 residues. Per germline, CDR1 SGHAT and CDR2 FQNNGV. The CDR3 loop is CASSLLAASTDTQYF. In DNA, the CDR3 is TGTGCCAGCAGCCTGCTCGCGGCAAGCACAGATACGCAGTATTTT.

V and J are TRBV7-9 and TRBJ2-1; tentatively, D is TRBD1 (6 bases). Germline loops: CDR1 SEHNR, CDR2 FQNEAQ (reference sequence). There are 15 residues in the CDR3. V lost 1 base to trimming and J lost 4 bases, with 11 bases between them. As DNA, the CDR3 is TGTGCCAGCAGCTTAGTAGCAGGGGTATACAATGAGCAGTTCTTC. This sequence encodes CASSLVAGVYNEQFF.

J is TRBJ2-1 and V is TRBV5-4, with no clear D. The germline gives CDR1 SGHNT, CDR2 YYREEE (reference sequence). Trimming removed 7 bases from V and 15 bases from J, with 20 bases in between. The CDR3 extends over 12 amino acids. The CDR3 nucleotides are TGTGCCAGCTTTAATCAGGTCCACGAGTGGTTCTTC. This translates into CASFNQVHEWFF.

The chain combines TRBV5-1 with TRBJ2-1; 8 bases agree with TRBD2. This CDR3 is built from 15 residues. The V and J ends lost 4 bases and 8 bases, in that order; junction bases with no gene match: 11. Germline V gene sequence: CDR1 SGHRS, CDR2 YFSETQ. DNA of the CDR3: TGCGCCAGCAGCCAGCAACCGGGAGGGCCTTATGAGCAGTTCTTC. Translation: CASSQQPGGPYEQFF.

The chain carries TRBV29-1 and TRBJ2-5, with 8 bases that match TRBD1. The CDR3 contains 15 residues. Germline values: CDR1 SQVTM, CDR2 ANQGSEA. V shed 0 bases and J 4 bases; nucleotides not matched to a gene: 7. The CDR3 loop is CSVEDLDREAETQYF. The CDR3 region has the DNA TGCAGCGTTGAAGATTTGGACAGGGAGGCAGAGACCCAGTACTTC.

The V and J genes are TRBV5-8 and TRBJ2-5, with D possibly TRBD2 on 6 matching bases. The V gene's germline CDR1 is SGHTS and CDR2 YDEGEE. The CDR3 length is 16 residues. Trimming stripped 1 base from V and 5 bases from J, with 18 bases between. Here the CDR3 reads CASSLTRGYPVETQYF. CDR3 bases: TGTGCCAGCAGCTTGACCCGGGGGTATCCAGTCGAGACCCAGTACTTC.

The chain has TRBV9 and TRBJ1-3; D perhaps matches TRBD1 (6 bases). CDR3 length: 17 residues. Trimming took 3 bases from V and 0 from J, leaving 16 bases between them. Germline loops: CDR1 SGDLS, CDR2 YYNGEE. CDR3 residues: CASSANNRVVSGNTIYF. CDR3 nucleotides: TGTGCCAGCAGCGCGAACAACAGGGTTGTCTCTGGAAACACCATATATTTT.

V gene TRBV7-9 combines with J gene TRBJ1-2; TRBD1 agrees at 11 bases. Germline values: CDR1 SEHNR, CDR2 FQNEAQ (reference sequence). The length of the CDR3 is 15 residues. The junction had 6 bases not matched to a gene; V was cut back by 5 bases and J by 4 bases. CDR3 sequence (DNA): TGTGCCAGCAGCCTCGGACAGGGGGCTATCTATGGCTACACCTTC. Protein product: CASSLGQGAIYGYTF.

The CDR3 reads CASSLGDTLNTEAFF. The DNA of the CDR3 is TGTGCCAGCAGCTTAGGGGACACCCTGAACACTGAAGCTTTCTTT. The chain links TRBV7-2 to TRBJ1-1; a weak D match, TRBD1 (6 bases). This CDR3 spans 15 amino acids. Trimming removed 1 base from V and 0 bases from J, with 9 bases in between. Germline values: CDR1 SGHTA, CDR2 FQGNSA.

CDR3 DNA: TGCGCCAGCAGCCTCCCCCGACAGAGAGCGGGGCAGCAGTTCTTC. Amino acids: CASSLPRQRAGQQFF. This chain links TRBV4-1 with TRBJ2-1; 7 positions agree with TRBD2. After removal of 4 bases from V and 11 bases from J, the junction contained 14 bases not matched to a gene. From germline, CDR1 is MGHRA and CDR2 YSYEKL. This CDR3 comprises 15 residues.

The gene calls are TRBV9 and TRBJ2-1, with D possibly matching TRBD1 (5 bases). Trimming stripped 5 bases from V and 0 bases from J, with 12 bases between. Germline V lookup: CDR1 SGDLS, CDR2 YYNGEE. The CDR3 runs to 15 residues. CDR3 in amino acids: CASSRQPSSYNEQFF. For the CDR3, the DNA is TGTGCCAGCAGTAGACAGCCGAGCTCCTACAATGAGCAGTTCTTC.

The gene calls are TRBV29-1 and TRBJ1-3; no definite D call. The V gene lost 1 base and the J gene lost 5 bases, with 9 bases spanning the gap. From germline, CDR1 is SQVTM and CDR2 ANQGSEA. CDR3 length equals 13 residues. Written as DNA, the CDR3 is TGCAGCGTTGAAGGGGCTACACGAAACACCATATATTTT. Translated, it gives CSVEGATRNTIYF.